Presented here are 3 T cell receptor beta chains from one specimen sequenced in a study of Ad26.COV2.S vaccination and SARS-CoV-2 variants. Sequenced by immunoSEQ multiplex PCR; TCRdb stores in-frame clones only, minus some. This repertoire shows 250,000 or so clones, 87% found once; its top ten account for roughly 3%. Treatment indicated: some 20 received Ad26.COV2.S at low or high dose, single or two shots; about five received placebo; per-sample allocation not given. Sampling was done on day 63 after the first vaccine or placebo injection. This specimen was peripheral blood, taken in a trial of Ad26.COV2.S vaccine versus placebo. Receptors were obtained from a person aged 18-60 years who received the Ad26.COV2.S COVID-19 vaccine or a placebo.

The chain carries TRBV3-1 (or the pseudogene TRBV3-2) and TRBJ1-4; D unresolved. The V end was cut by 1 base, the J end by 3 bases, with 9 bases between. Germline V gene lookup returns CDR1 LGHDT and CDR2 YNNKEL (reference sequence). The CDR3 is 15 residues long. CDR3 nucleotides: TGTGCCAGCAGCCAAGGAACAGCAGCTAATGAAAAACTGTTTTTT. Encoded protein: CASSQGTAANEKLFF.

The chain recombines TRBV27 with TRBJ1-5; D is undetermined. Germline V gives CDR1 MNHEY, CDR2 SMNVEV (reference sequence). The CDR3 covers 15 residues. V gave up 2 bases and J gave up 3 bases, with 11 bases separating them. The CDR3 region is CASSLVGESNQPQHF. CDR3 DNA sequence: TGTGCCAGCAGTTTAGTTGGGGAGTCCAATCAGCCCCAGCATTTT.

The chain combines TRBV19 with TRBJ1-1; D gene uncertain. Looked up from germline, CDR1 is LNHDA and CDR2 is SQIVND (reference sequence). The length of the CDR3 is 14 residues. The germline V and J ends were trimmed by 3 bases and 0 bases, with 8 bases remaining between them. CDR3 protein: CASSISPMNTEAFF. CDR3 bases: TGTGCCAGTAGTATTTCGCCCATGAACACTGAAGCTTTCTTT.